The 26 T cell receptor beta chains below were found in one sample sequenced in a study of blood T cell repertoires in COVID-19. Method: immunoSEQ multiplex PCR; TCRdb's copy keeps in-frame clones and lacks some. The sample includes 200,000 to 300,000 clones, roughly four fifths of them seen just once. The sample was peripheral blood. These receptors were obtained from a man aged 50 to 60 with acute or convalescent COVID-19.

This chain connects TRBV10-3 to TRBJ2-3; 13 bases agree with TRBD2. Germline CDR1 ENHRY, CDR2 SYGVKD. The CDR3 loop spans 17 amino acids. The V gene end was trimmed by 7 bases and the J gene end by 5 bases; junction bases not matched to a gene: 12. This CDR3 reads CAIKTSGGSDRGDTQYF. As DNA, the CDR3 is TGTGCCATCAAGACTAGCGGGGGGTCGGACCGGGGAGATACGCAGTATTTT.

V gene TRBV6-1 combines with J gene TRBJ1-3; D is perhaps TRBD1 (5 bases). Germline CDR1 is MNHNS and CDR2 is SASEGT. V was trimmed by 1 base and J by 2 bases, leaving 9 bases between them. The CDR3 covers 15 residues. In DNA form, the CDR3 reads TGTGCCAGCAGTGAAGACAGGCTAACTGGAAACACCATATATTTT. As protein: CASSEDRLTGNTIYF.

This clone was seen once. The chain is built from TRBV5-4 and TRBJ2-5; TRBD1 agrees at 9 bases. Germline-derived CDR1 and CDR2 are SGHNT and YYREEE (reference sequence). The CDR3 is made up of 15 amino acids. Trimming took 3 bases from V and 3 from J; bases not matched to a gene: 6. CDR3 bases: TGTGCCAGCAGCTCGTACAGGGGGCGGGAAGAGACCCAGTACTTC. The encoded protein is CASSSYRGREETQYF.

This clone was recorded once. V is TRBV3-1 (or the pseudogene TRBV3-2) and J is TRBJ1-2, with 8 bases lining up with TRBD1. CDR1 LGHDT and CDR2 YNNKEL come from the germline V gene (reference sequence). The CDR3 spans 19 residues. V lost 2 bases to trimming and J lost 3 bases; unmatched junction nucleotides: 17. The chain's CDR3 is CASSQFGAGRTGRHYGYTF. CDR3 in DNA: TGTGCCAGCAGCCAATTCGGCGCCGGACGGACAGGGCGGCACTATGGCTACACCTTC.

For the CDR3, the DNA is TGCGCCAGCAGCGCGGCAGGACTACTCACAGATACGCAGTATTTT. Amino acids: CASSAAGLLTDTQYF. The chain uses TRBV10-1 and TRBJ2-3; weak D call: TRBD2 (6 bases). Trimming took 6 bases from V and 2 from J, leaving 15 bases between them. The CDR3 consists of 15 residues. In germline, CDR1 is WNHNN, CDR2 SYGVQD (reference sequence).

The V gene is TRBV12-3 or TRBV12-4, the J gene TRBJ2-7, with D hard to call. The CDR3 is 11 residues long. V lost 5 bases to trimming and J lost 6 bases, with 8 bases between them. The DNA for the CDR3 is TGTGCCAGCAGTCCGGGTGGCGAGCAGTACTTC. As protein: CASSPGGEQYF.

This clone was detected ten times or more. This chain uses TRBV2 with TRBJ2-4; 12 nucleotides match TRBD2. The CDR3 contains 14 residues. Per the germline V gene, CDR1 is SNHLY and CDR2 is FYNNEI. V gave up 5 bases and J gave up 5 bases; unmatched junction bases: 1. The CDR3: CASSRLAGENIQYF. Here the CDR3 DNA reads TGTGCCAGCAGTCGACTAGCGGGGGAAAACATTCAGTACTTC. The whole variable domain, filled in from reference TRBV2 and TRBJ2-4, reads EPEVTQTPSHQVTQMGQEVILRCVPISNHLYFYWYRQILGQKVEFLVSFYNNEISEKSEIFDDQFSVERPDGSNFTLKIRSTKLEDSAMYFCASSRLAGENIQYFGAGTRLSVL.

V usage is TRBV5-1 and J usage is TRBJ2-1; 7 positions agree with TRBD2. Germline CDR1 and CDR2: SGHRS and YFSETQ. The CDR3 covers 13 residues. V dropped 0 bases and J dropped 11; count of bases not matched to a gene: 5. In nucleotides, the CDR3 is TGCGCCAGCAGCTTGGCGGGACTATCAAAGCAGTTCTTC. This translates into CASSLAGLSKQFF.

In its sample, this clone was seen once. This chain connects TRBV5-4 to TRBJ2-7; the match to TRBD2 covers 11 bases. The V gene's germline CDR1 is SGHNT and CDR2 YYREEE (reference sequence). CDR3 size: 15 residues. Trimming cost V 4 bases and J 3 bases; bases outside gene matches: 6. As DNA, the CDR3 is TGTGCCAGCAGCCATAGCGGGGGGGCCGGCTACGAGCAGTACTTC. This translates into CASSHSGGAGYEQYF.

V usage is TRBV19 and J usage is TRBJ1-4, with D unresolved. Germline V gives CDR1 LNHDA, CDR2 SQIVND (reference sequence). With 8 bases removed from V and 2 bases from J, the gap between germline ends came to 15 bases. The CDR3 loop spans 15 amino acids. The CDR3 region is CASAETAVTNEKLFF. CDR3 nucleotide sequence: TGTGCCAGTGCGGAAACGGCAGTCACTAATGAAAAACTGTTTTTT.

The V call is TRBV10-3, the J call TRBJ2-5, with D maybe TRBD1 (5 bases). Trimming left V 2 bases short and J 3 bases short, with 7 bases between. The CDR3 loop spans 13 amino acids. Per germline, CDR1 ENHRY and CDR2 SYGVKD. The CDR3, as DNA: TGTGCCATCAGTGAGCTCAGGGAAGAGACCCAGTACTTC. Translating gives CAISELREETQYF.

The chain combines TRBV7-8 with TRBJ2-1; maybe TRBD2 (5 bases). Germline V gene lookup returns CDR1 SGHVS and CDR2 FQNEAQ. V was trimmed by 1 base and J by 2 bases, leaving 15 bases between them. The CDR3 totals 17 residues. CDR3 coding DNA: TGTGCCAGCAGCTTAGTCTTCGGCGGGCAGGCCTACAATGAGCAGTTCTTC. Its protein product is CASSLVFGGQAYNEQFF.

In its sample, this clone was seen a few times. This chain links TRBV11-3 with TRBJ1-6, with a weak D call TRBD1 (6 bases). This CDR3 comprises 15 residues. Per the germline V gene, CDR1 is SGHNT and CDR2 is YENEEA. With 5 bases removed from V and 10 bases from J, the gap between germline ends came to 18 bases. CDR3 in DNA: TGTGCCAGCAGCCATGGAGGACAGTCTTCCTCACCCCTCCACTTT. It translates to CASSHGGQSSSPLHF.

This sequence joins TRBV28 and TRBJ2-5; D is unclear. CDR1 is MDHEN, CDR2 SYDVKM, per germline. Trimming removed 10 bases at V and 5 bases at J, with 17 bases between. The CDR3 consists of 13 residues. The CDR3 loop reads CATETSADETQYF. The CDR3 DNA follows: TGTGCCACCGAGACCAGCGCGGATGAGACCCAGTACTTC. The full variable domain, in which reference TRBV28 and TRBJ2-5 provide the parts outside the CDR3, is DVKVTQSSRYLVKRTGEKVFLECVQDMDHENMFWYRQDPGLGLRLIYFSYDVKMKEKGDIPEGYSVSREKKERFSLILESASTNQTSMYLCATETSADETQYFGPGTRLLVL.

The chain employs TRBV6-5 and TRBJ1-6; a possible D gene is TRBD1 (5 bases). CDR1 is MNHEY, CDR2 SVGAGI, per germline. CDR3 length: 15 residues. Trimming pared 0 bases from V and 7 bases from J, leaving 10 bases between. CDR3 nucleotide sequence: TGTGCCAGCAGTTACTCTGGGGGGTCAAATTCACCCCTCCACTTT. It encodes CASSYSGGSNSPLHF.

The CDR3 nucleotides read TGTGCCAGCAGCATCGACAGGGTGCGAACCTACGAGCAGTACTTC. Translation gives CASSIDRVRTYEQYF. This chain uses TRBV11-3 with TRBJ2-7; 7 bases are shared with TRBD1. Germline loops: CDR1 SGHNT, CDR2 YENEEA. J was trimmed by 2 bases and V by 5 bases; bases with no gene match: 9. This CDR3 comprises 15 residues.

This clone showed up just a few times. This chain uses TRBV3-1 (or the pseudogene TRBV3-2) with TRBJ1-2, with D possibly matching TRBD1 (6 bases). CDR3 length: 14 residues. V lost 0 bases and J 6 bases, leaving 11 bases between the germline ends. The germline V gene encodes CDR1 LGHDT and CDR2 YNNKEL (reference sequence). The CDR3 loop is CASSQDRSGDGYTF. In DNA form, the CDR3 reads TGTGCCAGCAGCCAAGATCGGTCAGGGGATGGCTACACCTTC.

CDR3 residues: CASSLVPAGEETQYF. In DNA form, the CDR3 reads TGTGCCAGCAGCTTAGTTCCAGCGGGAGAAGAGACCCAGTACTTC. The chain couples TRBV7-6 to TRBJ2-5; 8 nucleotides agree with TRBD2. V dropped 1 base and J dropped 3; count of bases not matched to a gene: 4. Germline CDR1 and CDR2: SGHVS and FNYEAQ. The CDR3 contains 15 residues.

The chain couples TRBV10-3 to TRBJ1-1, with a weak D call TRBD1 (6 bases). The germline V gene encodes CDR1 ENHRY and CDR2 SYGVKD. The V end was cut by 5 bases, the J end by 3 bases, with 13 bases between. This CDR3 has 14 amino acids. DNA for the CDR3: TGTGCCATCAGTTTGGACAGCTTCTACACTGAAGCTTTCTTT. Its protein product is CAISLDSFYTEAFF.

This clone was picked up one time. V and J are TRBV28 and TRBJ2-1; the match to TRBD1 covers 9 bases. The CDR3 totals 15 residues. The V gene's germline CDR1 is MDHEN and CDR2 SYDVKM. V trimming: 6 bases; J trimming: 8 bases; junction bases outside the gene matches: 11. The CDR3 nucleotides read TGTGCCAGCAGGAGAGGGACAGGGATGAAGGATGAGCAGTTCTTC. It yields the protein CASRRGTGMKDEQFF.

The rearrangement uses TRBV14 and TRBJ1-2; D gene uncertain. The CDR3 spans 15 residues. The germline CDR1 and CDR2 sequences are SGHDN and FVKESK. Trimming took off 0 bases at V and 2 bases at J, with 10 bases between the two ends. CDR3 coding DNA: TGTGCCAGCAGCCAAGAGCCAGGCTGGAACTATGGCTACACCTTC. The encoded protein is CASSQEPGWNYGYTF.

The rearrangement uses TRBV6-5 and TRBJ2-1; D is uncertain. The germline V gene encodes CDR1 MNHEY and CDR2 SVGAGI. V lost 10 bases and J lost 4, with 8 bases in between. CDR3 size: 11 residues. The DNA for the CDR3 is TGTGCCATTGGCGGTTACAATGAGCAGTTCTTC. The encoded protein is CAIGGYNEQFF.

This sequence joins TRBV6-5 and TRBJ1-2; 10 nucleotides line up with TRBD1. The CDR3 consists of 15 residues. Germline-derived CDR1 and CDR2 are MNHEY and SVGAGI. Trimming removed 2 bases from V and 4 bases from J; junction bases left unmatched: 4. CDR3 sequence reads: CASSYATGGGYGYTF. The CDR3 DNA follows: TGTGCCAGCAGTTACGCGACAGGGGGCGGCTATGGCTACACCTTC.

The chain uses TRBV27 and TRBJ1-6; D not resolved. V gave up 2 bases and J gave up 8 bases, with 13 bases separating them. Germline lookup yields CDR1 MNHEY and CDR2 SMNVEV (reference sequence). This CDR3 has 15 amino acids. CDR3 bases: TGTGCCAGCAGTTTAGTACGGCTACGGGATTCACCCCTCCACTTT. Translating it yields CASSLVRLRDSPLHF.

J is TRBJ2-2 and V is TRBV5-1, with 7 bases identical to TRBD2. V shed 7 bases, J shed 1 base, and the junction held 7 bases outside the gene matches. The germline CDR1 and CDR2 sequences are SGHRS and YFSETQ. The CDR3 is 15 amino acids. CDR3 protein: CASHSGTMNTGELFF. The CDR3 coding sequence is TGCGCCAGCCATTCCGGGACTATGAACACCGGGGAGCTGTTTTTT.

The chain combines TRBV7-9 with TRBJ2-1, with a weak D call TRBD1 (6 bases). This CDR3 is 14 amino acids long. V lost 0 bases, J lost 6 bases, and 9 bases lay in between. Germline CDR1 and CDR2: SEHNR and FQNEAQ (reference sequence). The CDR3 protein is CASSLAIGGNEQFF. Here the CDR3 DNA reads TGTGCCAGCAGCTTAGCAATAGGGGGCAATGAGCAGTTCTTC.